These 8 T cell receptor beta chains originate from one sample sequenced in a study of beta chain features in type 1 diabetes. Study-wide findings and caveats: Shortening of TCRB CDR3s, moderate but significant, appeared in all four CD4+ subsets of Type 1 diabetes patients.

The whole isolated RNA underwent reverse transcription, so sequencing captured expressed TCRB transcripts. Profiled with immunoSEQ multiplex PCR; TCRdb holds only in-frame clones, not every one. Counted here are 500,000 to 850,000 clones, over 12% occurring once; the ten biggest clones make up approximately 0.039%. No antigens are known for them. The material sequenced was naive CD4+ T cells from blood. The source is a man aged 18 to 30 with type 1 diabetes.

The chain recombines TRBV23-1 with TRBJ1-5; D gene uncertain. TRBV23-1 is an ORF, and what it does is uncertain. This CDR3 comprises 13 residues. V was clipped by 7 bases and J by 3 bases, with 10 bases between them. As DNA, the CDR3 is TGCGCCAGCAAGGCAGGAATCAATCAGCCCCAGCATTTT. Its translation: CASKAGINQPQHF.

This clone was detected a few times. The rearrangement uses TRBV19 and TRBJ2-5, with D uncertain. This CDR3 is built from 14 residues. Germline CDR1 reads LNHDA; CDR2 reads SQIVND (reference sequence). Trimming took 6 bases from V and 1 from J, leaving 12 bases between them. CDR3 sequence reads: CASRPQGPQETQYF. The CDR3 coding sequence is TGTGCCAGTAGGCCTCAAGGGCCCCAAGAGACCCAGTACTTC.

This clone occurred a few times. V usage is TRBV6-6 and J usage is TRBJ1-5, with TRBD1 identical over 9 bases. V lost 6 bases to trimming and J lost 2 bases; unmatched junction nucleotides: 5. CDR1 MNHNY and CDR2 SVGAGI come from the germline V gene (reference sequence). There are 15 residues in the CDR3. CDR3 sequence reads: CASRGQGGRNQPQHF. CDR3 bases: TGTGCCAGCAGGGGACAGGGAGGCCGCAATCAGCCCCAGCATTTT.

This clone turned up a few times. The chain couples TRBV7-2 to TRBJ1-1, with unresolved D. The CDR3 runs 13 residues. Trimming took off 4 bases at V and 2 bases at J, with 8 bases between the two ends. Looked up from germline, CDR1 is SGHTA and CDR2 is FQGNSA. CDR3 coding DNA: TGTGCCAGCAGCTCTGCCAGAAACACTGAAGCTTTCTTT. It encodes CASSSARNTEAFF.

In its sample, this clone was seen a few times. The rearrangement links TRBV6-5 to TRBJ2-4; 7 bases are a match to TRBD1. The CDR3 runs to 15 residues. Trimming cost V 5 bases and J 5 bases; bases outside gene matches: 9. Germline-derived CDR1 and CDR2 are MNHEY and SVGAGI. The CDR3 sequence: CASSPRDSRQNIQYF. The CDR3 DNA sequence: TGTGCCAGCAGTCCCCGGGACAGCAGACAAAACATTCAGTACTTC.

This clone was observed a handful of times. This chain connects TRBV10-2 to TRBJ2-1; 9 nucleotides match TRBD2. This CDR3 has 15 amino acids. The ends lost 8 bases at V and 4 bases at J; junction bases unmatched: 9. Germline V CDR1 and CDR2: WSHSY, SAAADI. In DNA form, the CDR3 reads TGCGCCAGCCTGAAAAGTCTAGCGGGATACAATGAGCAGTTCTTC. This gives the protein CASLKSLAGYNEQFF.

V and J are TRBV18 and TRBJ2-7; D gene ambiguous. Germline V CDR1 and CDR2: KGHSH, LQKENI. This CDR3 is built from 15 residues. V was cut by 3 bases and J by 4 bases, with 16 bases left in between. The CDR3: CASSPEGFTAYEQYF. DNA for the CDR3: TGTGCCAGCTCACCTGAAGGTTTCACAGCATACGAGCAGTACTTC.

The rearrangement uses TRBV10-3 and TRBJ2-2; weak D call: TRBD2 (5 bases). The length of the CDR3 is 18 residues. The germline V and J ends were trimmed by 0 bases and 0 bases, with 14 bases remaining between them. CDR1 is ENHRY, CDR2 SYGVKD, per germline. CDR3 bases: TGTGCCATCAGTGAGTCGAATCTAGCCTCCGCGAACACCGGGGAGCTGTTTTTT. Its protein product is CAISESNLASANTGELFF.